A single sample is the source of the 19 T cell receptor beta chains below, sequenced in a study of blood T cell repertoires in COVID-19. TCRdb keeps only in-frame clones here, not all; method: immunoSEQ multiplex PCR. The sample has roughly 330,000 clones, about 90% seen once; the top ten hold around 6.6%. The specimen sequenced was peripheral blood. These receptors were collected from a man aged 18 to 30 who had recovered from COVID-19.

J is TRBJ1-5 and V is TRBV5-4; D is possibly TRBD1 (5 bases). Trimming shortened V by 0 bases and J by 6 bases, and 10 bases separated the two germline ends. The germline gives CDR1 SGHNT, CDR2 YYREEE (reference sequence). The CDR3 spans 14 residues. CDR3 sequence (DNA): TGTGCCAGCAGCTTGGCGGGGGTTGGTCAGCCCCAGCATTTT. This gives the protein CASSLAGVGQPQHF.

The V call is TRBV5-4, the J call TRBJ2-3, with a tentative D call TRBD2 (6 bases). V was shortened by 3 bases and J by 5 bases, with 13 bases between the two germline ends. This CDR3 spans 14 amino acids. CDR1 and CDR2 (germline): SGHNT, YYREEE (reference sequence). The CDR3 loop is CASSSSPSEDTQYF. The DNA of the CDR3 is TGTGCCAGCAGCTCATCCCCTAGCGAAGATACGCAGTATTTT.

The gene calls are TRBV27 and TRBJ2-1; TRBD1 might be the D (5 bases). This CDR3 is 17 amino acids long. Germline CDR1 MNHEY, CDR2 SMNVEV (reference sequence). V was pared by 2 bases and J by 5 bases, with 19 bases between. CDR3 in amino acids: CASSLPPWQGRNNEQFF. In DNA form, the CDR3 reads TGTGCCAGCAGTTTACCCCCTTGGCAGGGTAGAAACAATGAGCAGTTCTTC.

In this sample, this clone turned up once. The chain has TRBV29-1 and TRBJ1-5, with D possibly TRBD1 on 5 matching bases. Germline loops: CDR1 SQVTM, CDR2 ANQGSEA. Trimming shortened V by 4 bases and J by 7 bases, and 11 bases separated the two germline ends. This CDR3 has 12 amino acids. CDR3 residues: CSVGGDGQPQHF. DNA of the CDR3: TGCAGCGTTGGGGGGGATGGCCAGCCCCAGCATTTT.

About this clone: Sequence at one end of the junction differs from germline and may be a read error. This chain links TRBV7-8 with TRBJ2-7; tentative D call: TRBD2 (7 bases). Germline CDR1 is SGHVS and CDR2 is FQNEAQ. This CDR3 comprises 16 residues. The CDR3 bases are TGTGCCAGCAGCTTGCCGGTTACGGGGGGCTCCCACGAGCAGTACTTC. Protein sequence: CASSLPVTGGSHEQYF.

This clone was detected once. The V call is TRBV5-1, the J call TRBJ2-1; the match to TRBD1 covers 9 bases. The V segment lost 0 bases and the J segment 6 bases; nucleotides outside the gene matches: 4. Germline V CDR1 and CDR2: SGHRS, YFSETQ. This CDR3 region has 15 residues. The CDR3 sequence is CASSLEGTGTNEQFF. The CDR3 nucleotides read TGCGCCAGCAGCTTGGAAGGGACAGGGACCAATGAGCAGTTCTTC.

The rearrangement links TRBV19 to TRBJ1-2, with no clear D. The CDR3 runs to 10 residues. V lost 8 bases to trimming and J lost 5 bases, with 6 bases between them. The germline V gene has CDR1 LNHDA and CDR2 SQIVND (reference sequence). Written as DNA, the CDR3 is TGTGCCAGTCATCAATATGGCTACACCTTC. Its protein product is CASHQYGYTF.

The chain employs TRBV7-2 and TRBJ2-7, with 8 bases fitting TRBD2. The germline gives CDR1 SGHTA, CDR2 FQGNSA. J was trimmed by 2 bases and V by 1 base; bases with no gene match: 7. CDR3 length: 16 amino acids. The CDR3 bases are TGTGCCAGCAGCTTAGGGAGCGGGGGCCCGACCTACGAGCAGTACTTC. This translates into CASSLGSGGPTYEQYF.

This CDR3 is CASSQGVPGGEKLFF. The DNA for the CDR3 is TGTGCCAGCAGCCAAGGGGTCCCCGGGGGAGAAAAACTGTTTTTT. The chain joins TRBV3-1 (or the pseudogene TRBV3-2) to TRBJ1-4; maybe TRBD1 (5 bases). Per germline, CDR1 LGHDT and CDR2 YNNKEL (reference sequence). V lost 1 base and J lost 8, with 14 bases in between. This CDR3 has 15 amino acids.

This sequence joins TRBV4-1 and TRBJ2-5, with 7 bases aligning to TRBD1. Germline CDR1 MGHRA, CDR2 YSYEKL. This CDR3 has 14 residues. V trimming: 4 bases; J trimming: 0 bases; junction bases outside the gene matches: 2. The CDR3 loop is CASSLTGYQETQYF. In DNA form, the CDR3 reads TGCGCCAGCAGCCTGACAGGGTACCAAGAGACCCAGTACTTC.

The V gene is TRBV2, the J gene TRBJ1-6; 10 bases agree with TRBD1. Germline assignment: CDR1 SNHLY and CDR2 FYNNEI. J gave up 10 bases and V 11 bases, and 8 bases lay outside the gene matches. This CDR3 is built from 13 residues. The CDR3 sequence is CALTGTGDSPLHF. The CDR3 DNA reads TGTGCCTTAACCGGGACAGGGGACTCACCCCTCCACTTT.

The V gene is TRBV7-9, the J gene TRBJ1-2, with D tentatively TRBD1 (5 bases). V was trimmed by 4 bases and J by 6 bases, leaving 15 bases between them. Germline V gives CDR1 SEHNR, CDR2 FQNEAQ (reference sequence). The CDR3 contains 14 residues. The CDR3 here is CASSSLGRVDGYTF. CDR3 DNA sequence: TGTGCCAGCAGCTCTCTGGGCAGGGTTGATGGCTACACCTTC.

V usage is TRBV2 and J usage is TRBJ1-5; D possibly corresponds to TRBD1 (5 bases). Per germline, CDR1 SNHLY and CDR2 FYNNEI. V was clipped by 4 bases and J by 0 bases, with 16 bases between them. The CDR3 is 17 amino acids. CDR3: CASSVGGAVISNQPQHF. The CDR3 nucleotides read TGTGCCAGCAGTGTCGGAGGGGCTGTGATTAGCAATCAGCCCCAGCATTTT. The full variable domain, completed using reference TRBV2 and TRBJ1-5, is EPEVTQTPSHQVTQMGQEVILRCVPISNHLYFYWYRQILGQKVEFLVSFYNNEISEKSEIFDDQFSVERPDGSNFTLKIRSTKLEDSAMYFCASSVGGAVISNQPQHFGDGTRLSIL.

The chain is built from TRBV20-1 and TRBJ2-3, with 12 bases identical to TRBD1. The CDR3 runs 15 residues. Germline CDR1 is DFQATT and CDR2 is SNEGSKA (reference sequence). With 3 bases clipped from V and 4 bases from J, the junction kept 5 bases outside the gene matches. The CDR3 DNA reads as TGCAGTGCTAGTTTGGGACAGGGGGCCCCAGATACGCAGTATTTT. This encodes CSASLGQGAPDTQYF.

The chain uses TRBV5-1 and TRBJ2-5; 7 bases match TRBD1. CDR1 SGHRS and CDR2 YFSETQ come from the germline V gene. The CDR3 runs 15 residues. Trimming at V came to 7 bases and at J to 5 bases, leaving 14 bases not matched to a gene. Here the CDR3 DNA reads TGCGCCAGCGGGGACCCAACAGGGGTGGGCGAGACCCAGTACTTC. Residues: CASGDPTGVGETQYF.

The chain couples TRBV28 to TRBJ1-4; 7 bases match TRBD1. This CDR3 has 14 amino acids. Trimming cost V 6 bases and J 7 bases; bases outside gene matches: 8. Germline lookup yields CDR1 MDHEN and CDR2 SYDVKM. In nucleotides, the CDR3 is TGTGCCAGCAGCCAGGGGGGCGGCGGTGAAAAACTGTTTTTT. This codes for CASSQGGGGEKLFF.

The V gene is TRBV11-2, the J gene TRBJ2-5; D possibly corresponds to TRBD2 (5 bases). Deletions cut 2 bases from V and 2 bases from J, with 15 bases between. This CDR3 has 16 amino acids. Germline V lookup: CDR1 SGHAT, CDR2 FQNNGV. The CDR3 is CASSLTASTLQETQYF. In DNA form, the CDR3 reads TGTGCCAGCAGCTTAACCGCTAGCACCCTGCAAGAGACCCAGTACTTC.

The chain recombines TRBV24-1 with TRBJ1-2; 10 bases agree with TRBD1. Germline-derived CDR1 and CDR2 are KGHDR and SFDVKD. J gave up 10 bases and V 4 bases, and 5 bases lay outside the gene matches. This CDR3 is built from 13 residues. The CDR3 nucleotides read TGTGCCACCAGTGAACCCGGGACAGGGGACTACACCTTC. Translating it yields CATSEPGTGDYTF.

The rearrangement joins TRBV25-1 to TRBJ2-7; unclear D gene. This CDR3 is built from 17 residues. The germline V and J ends were trimmed by 5 bases and 5 bases, with 25 bases remaining between them. The V gene's germline CDR1 is MGHDK and CDR2 SYGVNS. In DNA, the CDR3 is TGTGCCAGCAGTTCCCCTCCCCAAATTCCTTTCGACAACGAGCAGTACTTC. Amino acids: CASSSPPQIPFDNEQYF.